This TCR beta chain was found in a study of identical twins. Study-wide results and caveats: Cross-sectional statistical analysis, not tracking of the same donors, underpinned the conclusions.

A remark on this clonotype: Antigen unknown.

The CDR3 length is 16 residues. The V segment lost 3 bases and the J segment 1 base; nucleotides outside the gene matches: 8. Per germline, CDR1 LNHDA and CDR2 SQIVND (reference sequence). Template switching added a universal primer site, and cDNA bore unique molecular identifiers. TCRdb ran MiXCR on the 5' RACE reads and lists one entry per CDR3 protein. The repertoire has roughly 1.6 million distinct CDR3 sequences, around a third of them found once; the top ten carry more than 0.25%. Donors were all healthy Caucasians. The specimen sequenced was cord blood. The sequence was collected from a newborn girl in good health. The chain joins TRBV19 to TRBJ2-5; 7 bases match TRBD1. CDR3: CASSIPNRDSQETQYF. The CDR3 DNA reads TGTGCCAGTAGTATCCCCAACCGGGACAGCCAAGAGACCCAGTACTTC.